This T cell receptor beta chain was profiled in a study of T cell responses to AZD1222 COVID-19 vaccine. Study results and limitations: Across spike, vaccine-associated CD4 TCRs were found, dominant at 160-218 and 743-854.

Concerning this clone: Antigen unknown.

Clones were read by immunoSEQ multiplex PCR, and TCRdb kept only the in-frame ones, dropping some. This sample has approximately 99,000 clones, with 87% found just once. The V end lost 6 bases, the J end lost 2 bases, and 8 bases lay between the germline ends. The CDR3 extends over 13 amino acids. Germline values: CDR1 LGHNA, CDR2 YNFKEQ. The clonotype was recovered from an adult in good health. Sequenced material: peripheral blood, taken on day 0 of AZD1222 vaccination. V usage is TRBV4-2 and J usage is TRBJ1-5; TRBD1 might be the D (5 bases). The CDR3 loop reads CASRGGGNQPQHF. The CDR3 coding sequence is TGTGCCAGCAGGGGAGGGGGCAATCAGCCCCAGCATTTT.